These 9 T cell receptor beta chains came from one sample sequenced in a study of cytomegalovirus exposure and HLA in healthy donors. The PCR contained 60 Vbeta and 13 Jbeta primers. This table comes from immunoSEQ multiplex PCR, and its TCRdb copy is limited to in-frame clones, with some not included. There are some 160,000 clones in the sample; around 78% occur only once, and under 4% lies in the top ten. Sequencing was done on a sample of PBMCs. Receptors originate from a woman between 40 and 50 years old in good health and CMV-seronegative.

This chain links TRBV6-4 with TRBJ2-1, with TRBD2 identical over 11 bases. The CDR3 has 17 amino acids. Germline V gene data show CDR1 as MRHNA and CDR2 as SNTAGT. Germline trimming cut 0 bases from V and 0 bases from J; bases unmatched to any gene: 1. CDR3 loop: CASSDSGLAGSYNEQFF. In nucleotides, the CDR3 is TGTGCCAGCAGTGACTCAGGACTAGCGGGCTCCTACAATGAGCAGTTCTTC.

The J gene is TRBJ2-3, the V gene TRBV5-4, with 7 bases matching TRBD2. From germline, CDR1 is SGHNT and CDR2 YYREEE (reference sequence). The junction had 4 bases not matched to a gene; V was cut back by 0 bases and J by 3 bases. This CDR3 has 15 amino acids. Here the CDR3 DNA reads TGTGCCAGCAGCTTGGTATTGGGGGGGACAGATACGCAGTATTTT. Translating gives CASSLVLGGTDTQYF.

This clone appeared a few times. CDR3 sequence reads: CASSETSGGASGFF. CDR3 nucleotide sequence: TGTGCCAGCAGTGAAACTAGCGGGGGGGCCTCTGGGTTCTTC. V usage is TRBV6-1 and J usage is TRBJ2-1; TRBD2 matches 13 bases. This CDR3 has 14 amino acids. Trimming cost V 2 bases and J 15 bases; bases outside gene matches: 7. Germline CDR1 and CDR2: MNHNS and SASEGT.

J is TRBJ2-7 and V is TRBV19; tentative D call: TRBD2 (6 bases). The CDR3 extends over 14 amino acids. Trimming stripped 1 base from V and 2 bases from J, with 9 bases between. Germline V CDR1 and CDR2: LNHDA, SQIVND (reference sequence). Written as DNA, the CDR3 is TGTGCCAGTAGTATAGCTGGGAGGACCTACGAGCAGTACTTC. The encoded protein is CASSIAGRTYEQYF. Full variable domain (missing parts from reference TRBV19 and TRBJ2-7): DGGITQSPKYLFRKEGQNVTLSCEQNLNHDAMYWYRQDPGQGLRLIYYSQIVNDFQKGDIAEGYSVSREKKESFPLTVTSAQKNPTAFYLCASSIAGRTYEQYFGPGTRLTVT.

The chain recombines TRBV5-6 with TRBJ2-1; D is possibly TRBD2 (6 bases). The CDR3 consists of 16 residues. Germline CDR1 SGHDT, CDR2 YYEEEE. The V end lost 4 bases, the J end lost 5 bases, and 19 bases lay between the germline ends. CDR3 residues: CASSLRQRVRNNEQFF. The DNA for the CDR3 is TGTGCCAGCAGCCTACGACAGCGGGTGCGAAACAATGAGCAGTTCTTC.

The chain uses TRBV4-1 and TRBJ2-2, with D unresolved. Trimming took off 4 bases at V and 5 bases at J, with 11 bases between the two ends. The CDR3 is 14 residues long. The V gene's germline CDR1 is MGHRA and CDR2 YSYEKL. CDR3 coding DNA: TGCGCCAGCAGCCCCTTCCAAGCAACCGGGGAGCTGTTTTTT. This encodes CASSPFQATGELFF.

The rearrangement uses TRBV5-1 and TRBJ2-7; 13 bases line up with TRBD2. The CDR3 length is 16 residues. The germline V gene encodes CDR1 SGHRS and CDR2 YFSETQ. V dropped 4 bases and J dropped 4; count of bases not matched to a gene: 8. CDR3 protein: CASSLGTSGDLYEQYF. The CDR3 bases are TGCGCCAGCAGCCTAGGGACTAGCGGGGACCTATACGAGCAGTACTTC.

This clone was counted only a few times. The V and J genes are TRBV2 and TRBJ1-2, with TRBD1 matching 8 bases. The CDR3 runs to 15 residues. The germline CDR1 and CDR2 sequences are SNHLY and FYNNEI. The V segment lost 1 base and the J segment 8 bases; nucleotides outside the gene matches: 9. CDR3 amino acids: CASSEGDRGGQGYTF. The DNA of the CDR3 is TGTGCCAGCAGTGAAGGCGACAGGGGAGGTCAAGGCTACACCTTC.

The J gene is TRBJ2-7, the V gene TRBV7-6, with D possibly TRBD2 on 6 matching bases. Germline V CDR1 and CDR2: SGHVS, FNYEAQ. CDR3 size: 13 residues. V lost 5 bases and J 6 bases, leaving 14 bases between the germline ends. CDR3 in amino acids: CASSPHPGAEQYF. The DNA of the CDR3 is TGTGCCAGCAGCCCTCACCCGGGAGCCGAGCAGTACTTC.